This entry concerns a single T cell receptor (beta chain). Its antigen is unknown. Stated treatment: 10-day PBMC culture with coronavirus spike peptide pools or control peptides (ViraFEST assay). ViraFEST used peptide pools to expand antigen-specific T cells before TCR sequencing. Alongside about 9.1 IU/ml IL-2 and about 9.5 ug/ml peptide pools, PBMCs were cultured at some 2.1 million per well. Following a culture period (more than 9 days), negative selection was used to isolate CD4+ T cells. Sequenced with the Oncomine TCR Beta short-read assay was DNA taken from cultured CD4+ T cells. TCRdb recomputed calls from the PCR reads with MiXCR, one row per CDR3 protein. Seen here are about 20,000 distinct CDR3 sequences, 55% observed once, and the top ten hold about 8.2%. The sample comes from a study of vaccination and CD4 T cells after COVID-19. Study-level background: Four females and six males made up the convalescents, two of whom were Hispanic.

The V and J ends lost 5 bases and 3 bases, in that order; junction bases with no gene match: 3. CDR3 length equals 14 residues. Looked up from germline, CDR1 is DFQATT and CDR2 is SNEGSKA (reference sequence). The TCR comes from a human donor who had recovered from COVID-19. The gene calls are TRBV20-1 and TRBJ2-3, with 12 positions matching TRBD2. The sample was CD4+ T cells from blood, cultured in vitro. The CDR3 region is CSALLAGGTDTQYF. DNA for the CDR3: TGCAGTGCTTTACTAGCGGGGGGTACAGATACGCAGTATTTT.